This TCR beta chain was retrieved from a study of cytomegalovirus exposure and HLA in healthy donors. Study conclusions and caveats: A later analysis reported that several of the most significant clusters appeared to be linked to common viral pathogens, among them Epstein-Barr virus. The Asian-associated ancestry cluster reportedly had fewer N-insertions than the approximately 670-donor mean in a later analysis.

This clone was detected only once. Its target is unknown. The primer mix had 60 Vbeta and 13 Jbeta primers. Produced via immunoSEQ multiplex PCR; TCRdb's table is partial and in-frame only. The sample consists of about 150,000 clones, about 80% of them appearing once. The V gene's germline CDR1 is SGHDT and CDR2 YYEEEE. V trimming: 5 bases; J trimming: 2 bases; junction bases outside the gene matches: 6. CDR3 length: 15 amino acids. This sequence originates from a middle-aged man in good health and CMV-seropositive. The sequencing input was PBMCs. J is TRBJ2-3 and V is TRBV5-6, with 9 bases lining up with TRBD2. As DNA, the CDR3 is TGTGCCAGCAGGCTAGCGGGGACCCCCACAGATACGCAGTATTTT. The encoded protein is CASRLAGTPTDTQYF.